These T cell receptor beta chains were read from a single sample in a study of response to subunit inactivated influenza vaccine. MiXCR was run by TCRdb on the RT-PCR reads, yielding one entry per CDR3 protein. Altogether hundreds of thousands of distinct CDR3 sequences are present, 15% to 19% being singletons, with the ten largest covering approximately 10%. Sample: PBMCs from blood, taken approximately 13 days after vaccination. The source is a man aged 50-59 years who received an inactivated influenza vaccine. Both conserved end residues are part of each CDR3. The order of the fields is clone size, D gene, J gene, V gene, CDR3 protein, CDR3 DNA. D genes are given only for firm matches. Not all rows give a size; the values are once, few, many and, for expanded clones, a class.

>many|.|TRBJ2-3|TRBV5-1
CASSLALGATLTQDTQYF
TGCGCCAGCAGCTTGGCCTTGGGGGCCACCCTCACACAAGATACGCAGTATTTT
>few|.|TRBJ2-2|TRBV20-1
CSAGGGQSAGELFF
TGCAGTGCTGGGGGGGGGCAATCGGCCGGGGAGCTGTTTTTT
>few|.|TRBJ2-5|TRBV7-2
CASSPDRTQYF
TGTGCCAGCAGCCCCGACAGGACCCAGTACTTC
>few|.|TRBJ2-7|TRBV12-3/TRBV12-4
CASSLGVRGYEQYF
TGTGCCAGCAGTTTAGGGGTACGGGGCTACGAGCAGTACTTC
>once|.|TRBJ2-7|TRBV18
CASSPSQVGVEQYF
TGTGCCAGCTCACCATCACAGGTGGGAGTCGAGCAGTACTTC
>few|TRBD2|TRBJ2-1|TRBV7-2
CASALTSGGISEQFF
TGTGCCAGCGCACTAACTAGCGGGGGAATAAGTGAGCAGTTCTTC
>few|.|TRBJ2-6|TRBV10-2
CASSNSQAGANVLTF
TGCGCCAGCAGCAACAGTCAGGCTGGGGCCAACGTCCTGACTTTC
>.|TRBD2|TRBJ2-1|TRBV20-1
CSARELAGANSYNEQFF
TGCAGTGCTAGAGAACTAGCGGGGGCTAACTCCTACAATGAGCAGTTCTTC
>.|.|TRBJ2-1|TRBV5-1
CASTSRTDYNEQFF
TGCGCCAGCACCTCCCGGACAGACTACAATGAGCAGTTCTTC
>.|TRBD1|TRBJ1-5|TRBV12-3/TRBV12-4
CASSLDRVSQHF
TGTGCCAGCAGTCTCGACAGGGTGTCCCAGCATTTT
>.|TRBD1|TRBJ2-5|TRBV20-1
CSVSSRKTGTWETQYF
TGCAGTGTAAGCTCTCGAAAGACAGGGACGTGGGAGACCCAGTACTTC
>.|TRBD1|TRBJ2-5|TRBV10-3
CAISPSTTGGGETQYF
TGTGCCATCAGTCCATCCACGACAGGGGGTGGCGAGACCCAGTACTTC
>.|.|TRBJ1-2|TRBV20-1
CSARGGRGAANYGYTF
TGCAGTGCTAGAGGTGGAAGGGGGGCGGCGAACTATGGCTACACCTTC
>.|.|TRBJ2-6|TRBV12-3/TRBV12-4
CASGQRDGANVLTF
TGTGCCAGCGGACAGCGCGATGGGGCCAACGTCCTGACTTTC
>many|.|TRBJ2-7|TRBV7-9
CASSLDQSYEQYF
TGTGCCAGCAGCTTGGATCAGTCCTACGAGCAGTACTTC
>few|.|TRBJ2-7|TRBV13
CASSLEGSFEQYF
TGTGCCAGCAGCTTAGAAGGGTCTTTTGAGCAGTACTTC
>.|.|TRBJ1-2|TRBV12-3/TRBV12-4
CASSTVGRQGANYGYTF
TGTGCCAGCAGTACCGTCGGTCGCCAGGGCGCTAACTATGGCTACACCTTC
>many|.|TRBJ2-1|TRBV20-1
CSARDGGYYYNEQFF
TGCAGTGCTAGAGATGGCGGGTATTACTACAATGAGCAGTTCTTC
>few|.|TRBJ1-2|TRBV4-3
CASSQDPTDNYGYTF
TGCGCCAGCAGCCAAGATCCCACAGATAACTATGGCTACACCTTC
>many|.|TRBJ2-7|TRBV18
CASSPGTFYEQYF
TGTGCCAGCTCACCAGGGACTTTCTACGAGCAGTACTTC
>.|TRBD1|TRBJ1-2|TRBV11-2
CASSSNGKRGQGKNYGYTF
TGTGCCAGCAGCTCCAATGGGAAAAGGGGACAGGGGAAGAACTATGGCTACACCTTC
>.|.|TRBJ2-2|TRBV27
CASGRGSGGELFF
TGTGCCAGCGGGCGGGGTTCTGGCGGGGAGCTGTTTTTT
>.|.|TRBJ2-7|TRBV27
CASTLRAGYSYEQYF
TGTGCCAGCACCCTACGGGCAGGTTACTCCTACGAGCAGTACTTC
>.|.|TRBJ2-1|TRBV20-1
CSASDGSTIGSEQFF
TGCAGTGCTAGTGACGGGAGTACGATTGGAAGTGAGCAGTTCTTC
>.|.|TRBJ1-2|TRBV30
CAWAASMRAGYTF
TGTGCCTGGGCCGCGAGTATGAGGGCTGGCTACACCTTC
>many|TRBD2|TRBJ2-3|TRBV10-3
CAIGRGGSTDTQYF
TGTGCCATCGGACGGGGGGGAAGCACAGATACGCAGTATTTT
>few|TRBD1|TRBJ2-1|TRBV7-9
CASSITQGALRDEQFF
TGTGCCAGCAGCATAACCCAGGGGGCTCTTCGGGATGAGCAGTTCTTC
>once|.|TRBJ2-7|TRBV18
CASSGPRYEQYF
TGTGCCAGCTCAGGGCCAAGGTACGAGCAGTACTTC
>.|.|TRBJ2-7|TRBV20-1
CSASTDNSYEQYF
TGCAGTGCTAGTACCGACAACTCCTACGAGCAGTACTTC
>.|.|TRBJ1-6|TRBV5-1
CASSLGADNSPLHF
TGCGCCAGCAGCTTGGGGGCAGATAATTCACCCCTCCACTTT
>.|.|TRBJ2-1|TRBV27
CASSPSWHEQFF
TGTGCCAGCAGCCCTTCTTGGCATGAGCAGTTCTTC
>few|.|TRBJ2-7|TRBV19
CASSIDGPSEQYF
TGTGCCAGTAGTATCGATGGGCCGTCCGAGCAGTACTTC
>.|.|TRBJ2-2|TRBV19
CASSIDFRGNTGELFF
TGTGCCAGTAGTATAGATTTTCGGGGAAACACCGGGGAGCTGTTTTTT
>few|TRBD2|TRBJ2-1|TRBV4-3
CASSHPGTSNEQFF
TGCGCCAGCAGCCACCCCGGGACTAGTAATGAGCAGTTCTTC
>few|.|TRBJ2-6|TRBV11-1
CASSSTQVGSSGANVLTF
TGTGCCAGCAGCTCAACCCAGGTGGGCAGCTCTGGGGCCAACGTCCTGACTTTC
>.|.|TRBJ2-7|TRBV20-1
CSAPSGRGRASYEQYF
TGCAGTGCCCCATCGGGCCGGGGACGGGCTTCCTACGAGCAGTACTTC